One and the same sample provided the 3 T cell receptor beta chains below, sequenced in a study of blood T cells in healthy people across ages (dated by TCRdb to between 2015 and 2017). Receptor libraries were prepared by 5' RACE. The sample was run on an Illumina HiSeq 2500. A second 7 to 11 cycle PCR used a sample-barcoded 5' primer and a J-beta primer mix. Using fastp trimming at Q25 and MiXCR clonotype assembly, TCRdb reanalyzed the public sequencing data and kept in-frame beta chains. Duplicate CDR3 protein sequences are folded into a single record with the most common DNA and genes. This sample comprises some 640,000 distinct CDR3 sequences, about 30% of them detected only once. The top ten hold approximately 15% of the sample. Sequencing was done on a sample of blood. These receptors came from a woman older than 75 in good health.

In its sample, this clonotype was seen a few times. This chain connects TRBV6-1 to TRBJ1-2; a possible D gene is TRBD1 (6 bases). This CDR3 is 13 amino acids long. V lost 2 bases, J lost 6 bases, and 10 bases lay in between. Per germline, CDR1 MNHNS and CDR2 SASEGT. CDR3 loop: CASSESQGHGYTF. The CDR3 DNA follows: TGTGCCAGCAGTGAATCACAGGGACATGGCTACACCTTC.

This clonotype has ten or more counts. The chain joins TRBV5-1 to TRBJ1-1; perhaps TRBD1 as D (6 bases). CDR3 length equals 14 residues. CDR1 SGHRS and CDR2 YFSETQ come from the germline V gene. The V end lost 5 bases, the J end lost 4 bases, and 15 bases lay between the germline ends. The CDR3 nucleotides read TGCGCCAGCAGTTGGGGGGGCCTGGGCACTGAAGCTTTCTTT. This sequence encodes CASSWGGLGTEAFF.

This clonotype was observed many times. The chain couples TRBV4-1 to TRBJ1-6; possibly TRBD1 for D (6 bases). The germline gives CDR1 MGHRA, CDR2 YSYEKL. The CDR3 runs to 18 residues. V was cut by 0 bases and J by 8 bases, with 20 bases left in between. CDR3 coding DNA: TGCGCCAGCAGCCAAGAGGCACTGACAGGCGGCGGGGATTCACCCCTCCACTTT. Amino acid sequence: CASSQEALTGGGDSPLHF.